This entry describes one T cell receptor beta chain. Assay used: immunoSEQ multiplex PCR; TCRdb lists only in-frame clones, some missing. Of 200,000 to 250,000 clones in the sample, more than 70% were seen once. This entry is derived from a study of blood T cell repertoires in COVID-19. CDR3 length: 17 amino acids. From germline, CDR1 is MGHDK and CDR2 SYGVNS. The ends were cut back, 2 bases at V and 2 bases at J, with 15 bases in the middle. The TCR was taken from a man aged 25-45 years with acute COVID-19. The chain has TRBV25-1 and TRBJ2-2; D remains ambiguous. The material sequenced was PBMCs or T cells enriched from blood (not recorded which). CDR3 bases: TGTGCCAGCAGTGAAGGATTGTGGCAGGAAAACACCGGGGAGCTGTTTTTT. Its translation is CASSEGLWQENTGELFF.